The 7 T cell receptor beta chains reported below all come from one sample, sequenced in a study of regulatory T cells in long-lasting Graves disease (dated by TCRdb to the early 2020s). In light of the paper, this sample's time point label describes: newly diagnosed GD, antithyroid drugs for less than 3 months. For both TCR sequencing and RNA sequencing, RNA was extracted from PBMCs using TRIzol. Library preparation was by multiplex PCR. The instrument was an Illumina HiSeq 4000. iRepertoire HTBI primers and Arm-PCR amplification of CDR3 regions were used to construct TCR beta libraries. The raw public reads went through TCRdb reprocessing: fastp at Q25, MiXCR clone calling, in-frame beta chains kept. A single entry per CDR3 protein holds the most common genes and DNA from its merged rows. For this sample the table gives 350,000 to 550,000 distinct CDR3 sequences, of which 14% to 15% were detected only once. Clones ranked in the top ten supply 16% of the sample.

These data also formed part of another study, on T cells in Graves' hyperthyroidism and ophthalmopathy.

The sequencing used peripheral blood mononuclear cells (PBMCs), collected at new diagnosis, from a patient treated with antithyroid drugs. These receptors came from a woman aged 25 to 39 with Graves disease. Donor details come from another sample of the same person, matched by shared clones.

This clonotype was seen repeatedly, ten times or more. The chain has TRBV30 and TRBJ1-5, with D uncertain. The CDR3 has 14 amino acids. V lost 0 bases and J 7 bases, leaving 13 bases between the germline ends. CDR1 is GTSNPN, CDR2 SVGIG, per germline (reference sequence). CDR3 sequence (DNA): TGTGCCTGGAGTGTACGGGCCCCCGGGCAGCCCCAGCATTTT. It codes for CAWSVRAPGQPQHF.

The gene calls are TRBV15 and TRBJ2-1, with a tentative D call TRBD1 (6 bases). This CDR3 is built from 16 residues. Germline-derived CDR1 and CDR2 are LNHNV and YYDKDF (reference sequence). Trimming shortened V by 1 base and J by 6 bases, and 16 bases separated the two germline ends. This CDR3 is CATSRGSAGQSNEQFF. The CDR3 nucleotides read TGTGCCACCAGCAGAGGCTCGGCCGGACAGTCCAATGAGCAGTTCTTC.

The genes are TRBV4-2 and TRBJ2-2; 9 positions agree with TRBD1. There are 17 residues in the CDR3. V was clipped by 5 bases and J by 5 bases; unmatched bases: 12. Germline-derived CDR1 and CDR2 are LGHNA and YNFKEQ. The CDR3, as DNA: TGTGCCAGCAGCAGGGTCACAGGGGGCGGTCAAACCGGGGAGCTGTTTTTT. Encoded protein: CASSRVTGGGQTGELFF.

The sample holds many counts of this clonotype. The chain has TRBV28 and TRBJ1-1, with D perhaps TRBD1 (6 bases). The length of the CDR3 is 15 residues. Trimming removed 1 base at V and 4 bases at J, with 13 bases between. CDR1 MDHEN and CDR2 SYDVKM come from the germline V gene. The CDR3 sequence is CASSLFTGSITEAFF. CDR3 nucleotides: TGTGCCAGCAGTTTATTTACAGGGTCTATCACTGAAGCTTTCTTT. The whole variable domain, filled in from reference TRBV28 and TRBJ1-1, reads DVKVTQSSRYLVKRTGEKVFLECVQDMDHENMFWYRQDPGLGLRLIYFSYDVKMKEKGDIPEGYSVSREKKERFSLILESASTNQTSMYLCASSLFTGSITEAFFGQGTRLTVV.

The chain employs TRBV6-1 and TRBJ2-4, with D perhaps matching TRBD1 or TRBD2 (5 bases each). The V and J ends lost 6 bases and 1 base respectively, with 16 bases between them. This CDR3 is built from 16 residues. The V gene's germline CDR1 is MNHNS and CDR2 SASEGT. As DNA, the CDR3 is TGTGCCAGCAGCCTTCCCGGGACCCTCGCCAAAAACATTCAGTACTTC. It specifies CASSLPGTLAKNIQYF.

DNA of the CDR3: TGTGCCAGCATATACGGCTATAGCAATCAGCCCCAGCATTTT. Its translation is CASIYGYSNQPQHF. The chain links TRBV6-1 to TRBJ1-5; no reliable D call. Between the trimmed V and J ends, which lost 7 bases and 0 bases, there was a span of 10 bases. CDR1 and CDR2 from the germline V gene are MNHNS and SASEGT. This CDR3 is 14 amino acids long.

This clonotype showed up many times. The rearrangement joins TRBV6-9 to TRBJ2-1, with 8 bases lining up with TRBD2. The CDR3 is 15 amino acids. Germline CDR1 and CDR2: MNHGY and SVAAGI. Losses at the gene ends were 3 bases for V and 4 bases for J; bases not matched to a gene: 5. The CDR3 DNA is TGTGCCAGCAGTTACCTCCGGGGGGGGTACAATGAGCAGTTCTTC. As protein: CASSYLRGGYNEQFF.